These 14 T cell receptor beta chains came from one sample sequenced in a study of patients and donors after allogeneic stem cell transplantation. TCRdb re-derived calls from the RT-PCR reads in MiXCR, one entry per CDR3 protein. The sample gives some 1,600 distinct CDR3 sequences, approximately 22% of which show up once; around a quarter is in the top ten. The sequenced material came from blood, either unsorted or a sorted T cell fraction (not recorded which). The receptors here all came from a human donor who was either an allogeneic HSCT recipient or a stem cell or donor lymphocyte infusion donor (not recorded which). It is not recorded whose cells these are; they may come from a transplant donor.

This clonotype is categorized as large (0.1 to 1%). The J gene is TRBJ2-2, the V gene TRBV27; no clear D. The ends were cut back, 6 bases at V and 2 bases at J, with 7 bases in the middle. Germline values: CDR1 MNHEY, CDR2 SMNVEV (reference sequence). This CDR3 is 13 amino acids long. The chain's CDR3 is CASSHINTGELFF. Written as DNA, the CDR3 is TGTGCCAGCAGCCACATCAACACCGGGGAGCTGTTTTTT.

This clonotype has more than one count but fewer than ten. This sequence joins TRBV29-1 and TRBJ2-1; D ambiguous. V dropped 6 bases and J dropped 8 bases, with 2 bases sitting between them. This CDR3 is built from 8 residues. CDR1 is SQVTM, CDR2 ANQGSEA, per germline. The DNA of the CDR3 is TGCAGCGTGGATGAGCAGTTCTTC. Translated, it gives CSVDEQFF.

A few counts support this clonotype. The chain joins TRBV5-1 to TRBJ1-2; 7 positions agree with TRBD1. This CDR3 has 12 amino acids. Trimming cost V 2 bases and J 9 bases; bases outside gene matches: 4. Germline V gives CDR1 SGHRS, CDR2 YFSETQ. The CDR3 region is CASSFDRARYTF. In DNA, the CDR3 is TGCGCCAGCAGCTTTGACAGGGCTCGCTACACCTTC.

The V call is TRBV4-1, the J call TRBJ2-2, with TRBD2 matching 8 bases. Trimming cost V 0 bases and J 6 bases; bases outside gene matches: 6. In germline, CDR1 is MGHRA, CDR2 YSYEKL. The CDR3 is 16 amino acids. CDR3 region: CASSQERLAGPGELFF. The CDR3 nucleotides read TGCGCCAGCAGCCAAGAAAGGCTAGCGGGTCCCGGGGAGCTGTTTTTT.

The J gene is TRBJ2-5, the V gene TRBV6-2 or TRBV6-3; D is perhaps TRBD2 (5 bases). The CDR3 extends over 16 amino acids. Trimming took 5 bases from V and 2 from J, leaving 18 bases between them. From germline, CDR1 is MNHEY and CDR2 SVGEGT. This CDR3 reads CASSRMTPTGQETQYF. For the CDR3, the DNA is TGTGCCAGCAGTAGGATGACACCTACGGGGCAAGAGACCCAGTACTTC.

This clonotype was seen a few times. A clone one base away is much larger, so this may be a read error. The chain employs TRBV18 and TRBJ2-7; D gene uncertain. V was clipped by 0 bases and J by 7 bases, with 7 bases between them. There are 12 residues in the CDR3. Germline V CDR1 and CDR2: KGHSH, LQKENI. CDR3 bases: TGTGCCAGCTCACCACCGACGTGTGAGCAGTACTTC. It specifies CASSPPTCEQYF.

The V and J genes are TRBV3-1 and TRBJ2-3; D gene unclear. The CDR3 loop spans 12 amino acids. V was clipped by 0 bases and J by 12 bases, with 10 bases between them. CDR1 and CDR2 from the germline V gene are LGHDT and YNNKEL (reference sequence). CDR3 coding DNA: TGTGCCAGCAGCCAAGATAGGCTCGATCAGTATTTT. Its protein is CASSQDRLDQYF.

By share, this clonotype ranks as medium-sized. The chain couples TRBV6-2 or TRBV6-3 to TRBJ2-1, with D possibly being TRBD1 (6 bases). The CDR3 loop spans 11 amino acids. The V end was cut by 6 bases, the J end by 10 bases, with 10 bases between. Germline V gene lookup returns CDR1 MNHEY and CDR2 SVGEGT. The CDR3 reads CASRIGTEQFF. The CDR3 DNA follows: TGTGCCAGCAGGATTGGGACAGAGCAGTTCTTC.

The gene calls are TRBV10-3 and TRBJ1-3, with no clear D. In germline, CDR1 is ENHRY, CDR2 SYGVKD. The CDR3 contains 15 residues. The V end was cut by 3 bases, the J end by 0 bases, with 9 bases between. CDR3 region: CAISDGDFSGNTIYF. CDR3 sequence (DNA): TGTGCCATCAGTGACGGAGACTTCTCTGGAAACACCATATATTTT.

By share of the sample, this clonotype is medium-sized (0.01 to 0.1%). This sequence joins TRBV2 and TRBJ1-6, with D possibly being TRBD1 (6 bases). CDR1 SNHLY and CDR2 FYNNEI come from the germline V gene. Trimming removed 1 base at V and 9 bases at J, with 7 bases between. The CDR3 is made up of 13 amino acids. CDR3 residues: CASSEVRGSPLHF. For the CDR3, the DNA is TGTGCCAGCAGTGAAGTCAGGGGTTCACCCCTCCACTTT. Looking up the rest from reference TRBV2 and TRBJ1-6 gives the full variable domain: EPEVTQTPSHQVTQMGQEVILRCVPISNHLYFYWYRQILGQKVEFLVSFYNNEISEKSEIFDDQFSVERPDGSNFTLKIRSTKLEDSAMYFCASSEVRGSPLHFGNGTRLTVT.

V is TRBV4-3 and J is TRBJ2-1; 8 bases match TRBD2. CDR3 length equals 16 residues. The germline V gene has CDR1 LGHNA and CDR2 YSLEER. Trimming cost V 6 bases and J 9 bases; bases outside gene matches: 16. DNA of the CDR3: TGCGCCAGCAGTAAACCGGGACTAGTAGCCTTAACTGAGCAGTTCTTC. It yields the protein CASSKPGLVALTEQFF.

This clonotype is medium-sized in the sample. The chain carries TRBV7-6 and TRBJ1-6; maybe TRBD1 (6 bases). V was cut by 5 bases and J by 10 bases, with 18 bases left in between. Per the germline V gene, CDR1 is SGHVS and CDR2 is FNYEAQ. The CDR3 spans 15 residues. CDR3 sequence: CASSPMDRRESPLHF. DNA of the CDR3: TGTGCCAGCAGCCCGATGGACAGACGGGAATCACCCCTCCACTTT.

CDR3 region: CASSSLDEQYF. The CDR3 region has the DNA TGTGCCAGCAGTTCCCTGGACGAGCAGTACTTC. This chain connects TRBV28 to TRBJ2-7; D gene uncertain. Germline-derived CDR1 and CDR2 are MDHEN and SYDVKM. This CDR3 contains 11 residues. Trimming removed 4 bases at V and 5 bases at J, with 6 bases between.

This clonotype occurred once. The chain carries TRBV7-2 and TRBJ1-6, with 8 bases fitting TRBD1. Germline CDR1 SGHTA, CDR2 FQGNSA. With 5 bases clipped from V and 14 bases from J, the junction kept 14 bases outside the gene matches. The CDR3 is made up of 15 amino acids. In DNA form, the CDR3 reads TGTGCCAGCAGCGCCAGATACCAAGGACAGGGCACCCTCCACTTT. It codes for CASSARYQGQGTLHF.